This T cell receptor beta chain was sequenced in a study of blood T cell repertoires in COVID-19. CDR3 length: 16 residues. The protocol was immunoSEQ multiplex PCR, while the TCRdb copy is restricted to in-frame clones and leaves out a portion. The table lists roughly 430,000 clones, approximately 88% of them singletons. This TCR was recovered from a woman aged 40-49 years with acute COVID-19. The J gene is TRBJ1-5, the V gene TRBV12-2. TRBV12-2 is an annotated pseudogene. Sequencing input: PBMCs or T cells enriched from blood (not recorded which). CDR3 in DNA: TGTGCAAGTCGCTTTTTGGGTCCCGGGGGGGATCAGCCCCAGCATTTT. It specifies CASRFLGPGGDQPQHF.